The rows below give T cell receptor beta chains drawn from one sample of a study of T cells in Graves' hyperthyroidism and ophthalmopathy. TCRdb reprocessed the multiplex PCR reads via MiXCR and lists one record per CDR3 protein. The sample lists under 450,000 distinct CDR3 sequences; approximately 14% were seen once. The sequenced sample consisted of blood. These receptors were obtained from a woman aged 18-29 years with Graves' hyperthyroidism. Each CDR3 is given without its conserved first and last residue. Each record gives: J gene, V gene, CDR3 protein.

J: TRBJ1-1; V: TRBV12-3/TRBV12-4; CDR3: ASTFTGTEAF
J: TRBJ2-3; V: TRBV10-3; CDR3: AIGPRGDTQY
J: TRBJ1-1; V: TRBV10-2; CDR3: ASSESGPTEAF
J: TRBJ1-1; V: TRBV19; CDR3: ASSIGDGQGARNTEAF
J: TRBJ1-1; V: TRBV7-9; CDR3: ASSLVGFNTEAF
J: TRBJ2-5; V: TRBV7-2; CDR3: ASSPQPSSFQETQY
J: TRBJ1-2; V: TRBV5-1; CDR3: ASSLDDRGLYGYT
J: TRBJ2-1; V: TRBV7-9; CDR3: ASSYIRTGYNEQF
J: TRBJ2-1; V: TRBV3-1; CDR3: ASSQVQGGEQF
J: TRBJ1-1; V: TRBV10-3; CDR3: AISVDRANTEAF
J: TRBJ1-1; V: TRBV20-1; CDR3: SARRQGQDTEAF
J: TRBJ1-1; V: TRBV4-1; CDR3: ASSQVPGGLPEAF
J: TRBJ2-3; V: TRBV5-6; CDR3: ASSLRSGHGADTQY
J: TRBJ2-1; V: TRBV15; CDR3: ATSREGPQIYNEQF
J: TRBJ2-1; V: TRBV6-1; CDR3: ASSYAVTGKGDSYNEQF
J: TRBJ2-3; V: TRBV7-9; CDR3: ASSFPLTDTQY
J: TRBJ2-5; V: TRBV20-1; CDR3: SAIDPKAETQY
J: TRBJ1-1; V: TRBV20-1; CDR3: SARATTGNTEAF
J: TRBJ2-6; V: TRBV27; CDR3: ASSLSGGSYSGANVLT
J: TRBJ2-7; V: TRBV5-6; CDR3: ASSLRGVFYEQY
J: TRBJ2-2; V: TRBV7-3; CDR3: ASSFDIGDGELF
J: TRBJ1-6; V: TRBV5-1; CDR3: ASSLWGGEKSSPLH
J: TRBJ2-2; V: TRBV7-6; CDR3: ASSLNPRGGTGELF
J: TRBJ2-6; V: TRBV29-1; CDR3: SVEVRDRANVLT
J: TRBJ2-5; V: TRBV2; CDR3: ASSLSGGRGETQY
J: TRBJ2-1; V: TRBV27; CDR3: ASSLGQAYNEQF
J: TRBJ2-5; V: TRBV14; CDR3: ASSQDSRYNEETQY
J: TRBJ2-4; V: TRBV12-3/TRBV12-4; CDR3: ASSLNRAKNIQY
J: TRBJ1-4; V: TRBV5-1; CDR3: ASSPNTATNEKLF
J: TRBJ2-3; V: TRBV2; CDR3: ASSELPAYTQY
J: TRBJ1-6; V: TRBV10-2; CDR3: ASRVGPGDSPLH
J: TRBJ2-7; V: TRBV11-2; CDR3: ASSPLRRNRGEAYEQY
J: TRBJ2-3; V: TRBV13; CDR3: ASSLGDRPPDTQY
J: TRBJ2-3; V: TRBV28; CDR3: ASSSGPNTQY
J: TRBJ1-2; V: TRBV28; CDR3: ASSPRTGPGYGYT
J: TRBJ2-7; V: TRBV7-9; CDR3: ASSLGTSGGPSSYEQY
J: TRBJ2-7; V: TRBV3-1; CDR3: ASSHGGGYEQY
J: TRBJ1-2; V: TRBV6-1; CDR3: ASSGGLFPNYGYT
J: TRBJ2-1; V: TRBV3-1; CDR3: ASSQDLGGEQF
J: TRBJ2-5; V: TRBV18; CDR3: ASSPDREKTQY
J: TRBJ1-5; V: TRBV9; CDR3: ASSARRQDPRWPQH